The rows below give T cell receptor beta chains drawn from one sample of a study of cytomegalovirus exposure and HLA in healthy donors. Sequencing was performed with immunoSEQ multiplex PCR; in TCRdb, only in-frame clones are kept and a portion is missing. There are 76,000 or so clones in the sample; around 84% occur only once, and roughly 8.9% lies in the top ten. The sequenced sample was PBMCs. The source is a woman between 35 and 50 years old in good health and CMV-seropositive. Both conserved end residues are part of each CDR3. Fields, in order: clone size, D gene, V gene, J gene, CDR3 DNA, CDR3 protein. A D gene is named only where the DNA matches it firmly. For some rows the clone size is stated as once, few or many, or as a class when expanded; others skip it.

size: once; D: -; V: TRBV4-1; J: TRBJ2-2; DNA: TGCGCCAGCAGCCAAGCGGGGACAGGGGAGCTGTTTTTT; CDR3: CASSQAGTGELFF
size: few; D: TRBD1; V: TRBV15; J: TRBJ2-5; DNA: TGTGCCACCAGCGGAGCGGGACAGGGGAGGGAGACCCAGTACTTC; CDR3: CATSGAGQGRETQYF
size: -; D: -; V: TRBV6-5; J: TRBJ1-1; DNA: TGTGCCAGCAGTTACTCTCGACAGAACACTGAAGCTTTCTTT; CDR3: CASSYSRQNTEAFF
size: -; D: TRBD1; V: TRBV19; J: TRBJ1-1; DNA: TGTGCCAGTAGTGCCCACAGGGGTGGTGGCACTGAAGCTTTCTTT; CDR3: CASSAHRGGGTEAFF
size: -; D: -; V: TRBV5-1; J: TRBJ2-5; DNA: TGCGCCAGCAGCTTGGGGCAGGGGCAAGAGACCCAGTACTTC; CDR3: CASSLGQGQETQYF
size: -; D: TRBD2; V: TRBV27; J: TRBJ2-3; DNA: TGTGCCAGCAGTTTGCGGACTAGCGGGGGGATTTCTGATACGCAGTATTTT; CDR3: CASSLRTSGGISDTQYF
size: -; D: TRBD1; V: TRBV29-1; J: TRBJ1-1; DNA: TGCAGCGTAGATACAGGGGAAATGGGCACTGAAGCTTTCTTT; CDR3: CSVDTGEMGTEAFF
size: once; D: TRBD1; V: TRBV19; J: TRBJ1-5; DNA: TGTGCCAGTAGTATAGTCGGAGGACAGGGGAATCAGCCCCAGCATTTT; CDR3: CASSIVGGQGNQPQHF
size: -; D: TRBD2; V: TRBV19; J: TRBJ2-2; DNA: TGTGCCAGTAGTATGACTGGGAGGGGCGGGGAGCTGTTTTTT; CDR3: CASSMTGRGGELFF
size: -; D: TRBD1; V: TRBV28; J: TRBJ1-5; DNA: TGTGCCAGCAGTTTATTCCGACAGGGGGCTCAGCCCCAGCATTTT; CDR3: CASSLFRQGAQPQHF
size: -; D: TRBD1; V: TRBV29-1; J: TRBJ1-1; DNA: TGCAGCGTTGAACGCAGGGGGCAAGCTTTCTTT; CDR3: CSVERRGQAFF
size: once; D: -; V: TRBV9; J: TRBJ1-5; DNA: TGTGCCAGCAGCGTAGGCGGGAGCAATCAGCCCCAGCATTTT; CDR3: CASSVGGSNQPQHF
size: once; D: TRBD2; V: TRBV4-2; J: TRBJ2-3; DNA: TGTGCCAGCAGCCAAGATGGCTCGGCGGGGGGCCTTGGAGATACGCAGTATTTT; CDR3: CASSQDGSAGGLGDTQYF
size: -; D: -; V: TRBV15; J: TRBJ2-7; DNA: TGTGCCACCAGCAGAGATCGTTACGAGCAGTACTTC; CDR3: CATSRDRYEQYF
size: -; D: TRBD1; V: TRBV28; J: TRBJ1-1; DNA: TGTGCCAGCAGGGGGGACGACAGGGCGAGTTTCGCTGAAGCTTTCTTT; CDR3: CASRGDDRASFAEAFF
size: -; D: -; V: TRBV5-6; J: TRBJ1-4; DNA: TGTGCCAGCAGCGCTGAGGTCTCTAATGAAAAACTGTTTTTT; CDR3: CASSAEVSNEKLFF
size: -; D: -; V: TRBV5-4; J: TRBJ2-5; DNA: TGTGCCAGCAGGGAGGGGGGGGACCAAGAGACCCAGTACTTC; CDR3: CASREGGDQETQYF
size: -; D: -; V: TRBV7-8; J: TRBJ2-7; DNA: TGTGCCAGCAGCCTTACCTACGAGCAGTACTTC; CDR3: CASSLTYEQYF
size: once; D: TRBD1; V: TRBV9; J: TRBJ1-6; DNA: TGTGCCAGCAGCGCACCCGGGACAGGGGATAATTCACCCCTCCACTTT; CDR3: CASSAPGTGDNSPLHF
size: few; D: TRBD1; V: TRBV28; J: TRBJ1-3; DNA: TGTGCCAGCAGTTCAGGGACAGGGGGCGCTGATTCTGGAAACACCATATATTTT; CDR3: CASSSGTGGADSGNTIYF
size: -; D: TRBD1; V: TRBV28; J: TRBJ1-2; DNA: TGTGCCAGCAGTTCCGGGACAGAAGCTAACTATGGCTACACCTTC; CDR3: CASSSGTEANYGYTF
size: once; D: TRBD1; V: TRBV7-2; J: TRBJ1-5; DNA: TGTGCCAGCAGCGTGACAGGGGGCGGTGGTCAGCCCCAGCATTTT; CDR3: CASSVTGGGGQPQHF
size: -; D: TRBD1; V: TRBV7-2; J: TRBJ1-6; DNA: TGTGCCAGCAGCTTACAGGGGGCGGACTCACCCCTCCACTTT; CDR3: CASSLQGADSPLHF
size: -; D: TRBD1; V: TRBV16; J: TRBJ1-2; DNA: TGTGCCAGCAGCCCAGCCCTCGCAGGGGGCATCTATGGCTACACCTTC; CDR3: CASSPALAGGIYGYTF
size: once; D: TRBD1; V: TRBV29-1; J: TRBJ1-2; DNA: TGCAGCGTTGACCAGGGGGATTATGGCTACACCTTC; CDR3: CSVDQGDYGYTF
size: -; D: -; V: TRBV2; J: TRBJ2-7; DNA: TGTGCCAGCAGTTCCTTAAACTCCTACGAGCAGTACTTC; CDR3: CASSSLNSYEQYF
size: few; D: -; V: TRBV28; J: TRBJ1-5; DNA: TGTGCCAGCACCGTTGACAGAGACAATCAGCCCCAGCATTTT; CDR3: CASTVDRDNQPQHF
size: -; D: TRBD2; V: TRBV28; J: TRBJ2-3; DNA: TGTGCCAGCACCGATAGGCGGGCGGGGGGGACGCAGTATTTT; CDR3: CASTDRRAGGTQYF
size: -; D: -; V: TRBV30; J: TRBJ2-1; DNA: TGTGCCTGGAGCCATGATTGGAGCTCCTACAATGAGCAGTTCTTC; CDR3: CAWSHDWSSYNEQFF
size: few; D: -; V: TRBV28; J: TRBJ2-7; DNA: TGTGCCAGCAGTCCCCCTTCGTTCGAGCAGTACTTC; CDR3: CASSPPSFEQYF
size: -; D: -; V: TRBV28; J: TRBJ2-3; DNA: TGTGCCAGCAGTTCCGGGTCAGATACGCAGTATTTT; CDR3: CASSSGSDTQYF
size: -; D: -; V: TRBV12-5; J: TRBJ1-2; DNA: TGTGCTAGTGGTTTGGAGGTCGCGGACTATGGCTACACCTTC; CDR3: CASGLEVADYGYTF
size: -; D: TRBD1; V: TRBV5-4; J: TRBJ1-2; DNA: TGTGCCAGCAGCTTGGGACAGGGGGCGCAGGGCTACACCTTC; CDR3: CASSLGQGAQGYTF
size: -; D: TRBD1; V: TRBV6-5; J: TRBJ2-5; DNA: TGTGCCAGCGGTCCTGTTACAGGGGGAGAGACCCAGTACTTC; CDR3: CASGPVTGGETQYF
size: -; D: TRBD1; V: TRBV10-3; J: TRBJ1-2; DNA: TGTGCCATCAGTTACAGGGGGCAGAGCTATGGCTACACCTTC; CDR3: CAISYRGQSYGYTF
size: -; D: TRBD1; V: TRBV12-5; J: TRBJ1-1; DNA: TGTGCTAGTGGTTTAGCGACAGGGTTAGAGGACACTGAAGCTTTCTTT; CDR3: CASGLATGLEDTEAFF
size: -; D: TRBD1; V: TRBV28; J: TRBJ1-1; DNA: TGTGCCAGCAGGCTTCCGACAGGGGAGGGGACTGAAGCTTTCTTT; CDR3: CASRLPTGEGTEAFF
size: -; D: TRBD1; V: TRBV6-1; J: TRBJ2-1; DNA: TGTGCCAGCAGAAATAGACAGGGTAGGGACAATGAGCAGTTCTTC; CDR3: CASRNRQGRDNEQFF
size: -; D: TRBD1; V: TRBV7-3; J: TRBJ2-2; DNA: TGTGCCAGCAGCTTAACCCCCGGACAGGGGGTGAACACCGGGGAGCTGTTTTTT; CDR3: CASSLTPGQGVNTGELFF
size: -; D: TRBD1; V: TRBV11-3; J: TRBJ2-7; DNA: TGTGCCAGCAGCTTAGTAAAGGGGACAGTTCCCTACGAGCAGTACTTC; CDR3: CASSLVKGTVPYEQYF
size: -; D: TRBD1; V: TRBV5-1; J: TRBJ1-6; DNA: TGCGCCAGCAGCTTTAGGACAGGGGATAATTCACCCCTCCACTTT; CDR3: CASSFRTGDNSPLHF